Listed below are T cell receptor beta chains from one sample, sequenced in a study of T cells after posttransplantation cyclophosphamide. Clones were sequenced by immunoSEQ multiplex PCR, and TCRdb holds only the in-frame ones, with some missing. The data hold fewer than 40,000 clones, with about 90% observed a single time. Input material: PBMCs. The receptors stem from a middle-aged woman with a blood cancer, CMV-positive, and with a related stem cell donor. Each CDR3 is given with its conserved first and last residue. Each record gives: V gene, CDR3 length, J gene, clone size, D gene, CDR3 DNA, CDR3 protein. D genes are given only for firm matches. Clone size is stated in some rows and not others, as once, few, many or a class when expanded.

>TRBV5-4|11|TRBJ2-7|NA|NA
TGTGCCAGCAGCTTTCAACTCGAGCAGTACTTC
CASSFQLEQYF
>TRBV5-1|15|TRBJ1-3|NA|NA
TGCGCCAGCAGCCCGCTATTCGGCTCTGGAAACACCATATATTTT
CASSPLFGSGNTIYF
>TRBV27|19|TRBJ2-7|few|NA
TGTGCCAGCAGTCTTAGGGGTCGTACAGGGATAGGGATATCCTACGAGCAGTACTTC
CASSLRGRTGIGISYEQYF
>TRBV19|15|TRBJ1-3|once|TRBD1
TGTGCCAGTAACCCTGGACAGGGCTCTGGAAACACCATATATTTT
CASNPGQGSGNTIYF
>TRBV5-1|15|TRBJ1-2|NA|TRBD1
TGCGCCAGCAGCTTGTTGGGACAGGGGATCTATGGCTACACCTTC
CASSLLGQGIYGYTF
>TRBV19|15|TRBJ2-7|NA|NA
TGTGCCAGTAGTATCGACAGTTTGAACTCCTACGAGCAGTACTTC
CASSIDSLNSYEQYF
>TRBV9|14|TRBJ2-1|NA|NA
TGTGCCAGCAGCCCCCAAGGAGTCTACAATGAGCAGTTCTTC
CASSPQGVYNEQFF
>TRBV7-9|13|TRBJ2-1|once|NA
TGTGCCAGCAGCTCCCGTAACTACAATGAGCAGTTCTTC
CASSSRNYNEQFF
>TRBV6-5|14|TRBJ2-3|once|TRBD2
TGTGCCAGCAGGGGACTAGCGGGCACAGATACGCAGTATTTT
CASRGLAGTDTQYF
>TRBV5-1|15|TRBJ1-1|NA|NA
TGCGCCAGCAGCGGGGGAGGAGGGGTGGGCACTGAAGCTTTCTTT
CASSGGGGVGTEAFF
>TRBV18|14|TRBJ1-5|NA|NA
TGTGCCAGCTCCTTGAGACGAGGGGGAGAGCCCCAGCATTTT
CASSLRRGGEPQHF
>TRBV7-2|14|TRBJ1-2|NA|NA
TGTGCCAGCAGCTTGGTACAGGGCAGCTATGGCTACACCTTC
CASSLVQGSYGYTF
>TRBV13|16|TRBJ2-5|NA|NA
TGTGCCAGCAGCTTAAAAGGGGAGGCCTTCCAAGAGACCCAGTACTTC
CASSLKGEAFQETQYF
>TRBV5-1|14|TRBJ2-3|NA|TRBD1
TGCGCCAGCAGCTTCAGGGGGCTGGAAGATACGCAGTATTTT
CASSFRGLEDTQYF
>TRBV6-5|15|TRBJ1-3|NA|NA
TGTGCCAGCATCCGACAGGCCACCTCTGGAAACACCATATATTTT
CASIRQATSGNTIYF
>TRBV19|13|TRBJ2-1|NA|NA
TGTGCCAGTAGTATAGTGGGGAGAGGTGAGCAGTTCTTC
CASSIVGRGEQFF
>TRBV11-2|16|TRBJ1-1|once|TRBD1
TGTGCCAGCAGCTTAGGGAGGGGGCGAAGGTACACTGAAGCTTTCTTT
CASSLGRGRRYTEAFF
>TRBV15|13|TRBJ2-7|NA|TRBD2
TGTGCCACCGGGAAAGGACTAGCCTACGAGCAGTACTTC
CATGKGLAYEQYF
>TRBV5-1|14|TRBJ2-7|NA|TRBD1
TGCGCCAGCAGCTTGAGACAGGGGGGATACGAGCAGTACTTC
CASSLRQGGYEQYF
>TRBV5-5|14|TRBJ2-7|NA|TRBD1
TGTGCCAGCAGCGAGGACAGGCCCTTCTACGAGCAGTACTTC
CASSEDRPFYEQYF
>TRBV11-3|13|TRBJ1-6|NA|NA
TGTGCCAGCAGCGCCGGAGGGAAATCACCCCTCCACTTT
CASSAGGKSPLHF
>TRBV2|16|TRBJ1-1|NA|TRBD1
TGTGCCAGCAGCCTAGGACAGGGGGCGAAGTTTGGTCGAGCTTTCTTT
CASSLGQGAKFGRAFF
>TRBV5-4|15|TRBJ1-1|NA|NA
TGTGCCAGCAGCTTGGGGGGAGACGTGAACACTGAAGCTTTCTTT
CASSLGGDVNTEAFF
>TRBV9|16|TRBJ2-1|NA|TRBD2
TGTGCCAGCAGCGTAGGTCCTAGCGGGGCCTACAATGAGCAGTTCTTC
CASSVGPSGAYNEQFF
>TRBV11-2|17|TRBJ2-1|NA|TRBD2
TGTGCCAGCAGCTTGATCATAGCGGGGATGTTTAATAATGAGCAGTTCTTC
CASSLIIAGMFNNEQFF
>TRBV27|15|TRBJ2-7|once|TRBD2
TGTGCCAGCAGCCCCCTAGCGGGGGGGCCTCACGAGCAGTACTTC
CASSPLAGGPHEQYF
>TRBV27|13|TRBJ1-2|NA|TRBD1
TGTGCCAGCAGAGGGACAGGGGACTATGGCTACACCTTC
CASRGTGDYGYTF
>TRBV7-9|16|TRBJ1-3|NA|TRBD1
TGTGCCAGCAGGGATGACAGGGGAAGCTCTGGAAACACCATATATTTT
CASRDDRGSSGNTIYF
>TRBV2|14|TRBJ2-5|NA|NA
TGTGCCAGCAGTGAAGGGGCGAGTCCCGAGACCCAGTACTTC
CASSEGASPETQYF
>TRBV7-9|12|TRBJ1-2|NA|NA
NA
CASILGEGGYTF
>TRBV2|17|TRBJ2-5|NA|NA
TGTGCCAGCAGGAGGTTGGCTGGGGGGGGGCCTCAAGAGACCCAGTACTTC
CASRRLAGGGPQETQYF
>TRBV7-9|14|TRBJ1-5|NA|NA
TGTGCCAGCAGCCAGGGTAATAGCAATCAGCCCCAGCATTTT
CASSQGNSNQPQHF
>TRBV4-3|16|TRBJ2-3|NA|NA
TGCGCCAGCAGCCAAGATGCTGCGACTACCACAGATACGCAGTATTTT
CASSQDAATTTDTQYF